A single sample is the source of the 10 T cell receptor beta chains below, sequenced in a study of metastatic and nonmetastatic thyroid tumors. TCRdb used MiXCR to call clones anew from the PCR reads. In the table there are 15,000 or so clones, around a sixth of which are singletons. Thyroid surgery was preceded by no treatment in any patient. The sample was blood. These receptors all come from a female donor with papillary thyroid cancer or a benign thyroid nodule (not recorded which). Some clones in this sample may be carry-over from other donors' samples.

In its sample, this clone was seen many times. The gene calls are TRBV19 and TRBJ2-5; 7 nucleotides align to TRBD1. Germline trimming cut 4 bases from V and 4 bases from J; bases unmatched to any gene: 3. Germline loops: CDR1 LNHDA, CDR2 SQIVND (reference sequence). The CDR3 is made up of 13 amino acids. CDR3 loop: CASSTNRGETQYF. The CDR3 bases are TGTGCCAGTAGTACAAACAGGGGAGAGACCCAGTACTTC.

The CDR3 nucleotides read TGCGCCAGCAGCCAAGAGGTGTCAGGGGGCAAACCCCAGCATTTT. This translates into CASSQEVSGGKPQHF. The chain links TRBV4-1 to TRBJ1-5; 8 nucleotides agree with TRBD1. This CDR3 comprises 15 residues. V gave up 0 bases and J gave up 10 bases; unmatched junction bases: 8. Germline CDR1 and CDR2: MGHRA and YSYEKL.

The CDR3 loop is CASSVQGKCKSGNTIYF. The CDR3 nucleotides are TGTGCCAGCAGTGTACAGGGTAAGTGTAAATCTGGAAACACCATATATTTT. The chain joins TRBV6-4 to TRBJ1-3; D perhaps matches TRBD1 (6 bases). The ends were cut back, 4 bases at V and 1 base at J, with 17 bases in the middle. CDR3 size: 17 residues. The germline V gene has CDR1 MRHNA and CDR2 SNTAGT.

This clone qualifies as medium-sized. This chain joins TRBV6-5 and TRBJ2-7; maybe TRBD2 (5 bases). The CDR3 covers 15 residues. Looked up from germline, CDR1 is MNHEY and CDR2 is SVGAGI. V gave up 1 base and J gave up 5 bases, with 15 bases separating them. CDR3 DNA: TGTGCCAGCAGTTACTTATCAGCCGGGAACCACGAGCAGTACTTC. Protein sequence: CASSYLSAGNHEQYF.

The table lists this clone with many counts. CDR3 sequence: CAITEIVSYGYTF. CDR3 coding DNA: TGTGCCATCACGGAAATTGTCTCCTATGGCTACACCTTC. The chain joins TRBV10-3 to TRBJ1-2; no firm D call. Germline lookup yields CDR1 ENHRY and CDR2 SYGVKD. This CDR3 region has 13 residues. Deletions cut 7 bases from V and 4 bases from J, with 13 bases between.

This clone has only a few counts. A much bigger clone sits one base away, suggesting this may be a read error. The genes are TRBV7-6 and TRBJ1-1; D might be TRBD1 (6 bases). Germline V gene data show CDR1 as SGHVS and CDR2 as FNYEAQ. This CDR3 spans 11 amino acids. Trimming took 7 bases from V and 8 from J, leaving 11 bases between them. The CDR3 nucleotides are TGTGCCAGCATTGACAGGTCCGAAGCTTTCTTT. Residues: CASIDRSEAFF.

This clone has at least ten counts. The chain links TRBV7-6 to TRBJ2-7; possible D gene TRBD2, 5 bases. This CDR3 contains 11 residues. Germline values: CDR1 SGHVS, CDR2 FNYEAQ. V shed 9 bases and J shed 7 bases, with 13 bases lying between them. The CDR3: CASGELGEQYF. The CDR3 DNA is TGTGCCAGTGGGGAGCTTGGGGAGCAGTACTTC.

Ten or more counts support this clone. The CDR3 loop is CASSQGGRGDYGYTF. In nucleotides, the CDR3 is TGCGCCAGCAGCCAAGGGGGCAGGGGCGACTATGGCTACACCTTC. This chain links TRBV4-1 with TRBJ1-2; a weak D match, TRBD1 (6 bases). CDR1 MGHRA and CDR2 YSYEKL come from the germline V gene. This CDR3 has 15 residues. With 1 base removed from V and 3 bases from J, the gap between germline ends came to 12 bases.

This clone has at least ten counts. A much larger clone sits a single nucleotide away, making a read error possible. This CDR3 is also generated by other DNA sequences in the sample. This rearrangement joins TRBV6-1 to TRBJ1-1; D gene uncertain. The CDR3 runs 11 residues. The germline gives CDR1 MNHNS, CDR2 SASEGT. DNA of the CDR3: TGTGCCAGCAGTGTTTTCACTGAGGCTTTCTTT. Translation: CASSVFTEAFF.

The chain is built from TRBV11-2 and TRBJ2-7; D possibly corresponds to TRBD1 (9 bases). Trimming shortened V by 0 bases and J by 2 bases, and 20 bases separated the two germline ends. Per germline, CDR1 SGHAT and CDR2 FQNNGV. The CDR3 is made up of 18 amino acids. Written as DNA, the CDR3 is TGTGCCAGCAGCTTAGATTCCGGGAGGGACAGGGCGACCTACGAGCAGTACTTC. Its protein product is CASSLDSGRDRATYEQYF.